This T cell receptor beta chain derives from a study of cytomegalovirus exposure and HLA in healthy donors. About the research overall: Out of roughly 170 million T cells, an earlier analysis found more than 95 million unique TCR beta sequences in total. The study, taken as a whole, reports: In an earlier analysis, productive rearrangement rates for most beta V segments clustered near 87% or 30%. Common viral pathogens (according to a later analysis) appeared linked to several of the most significant clusters.

Losses at the gene ends were 5 bases for V and 4 bases for J; bases not matched to a gene: 9. Germline V gives CDR1 MNHNY, CDR2 SVGAGI (reference sequence). This CDR3 is 15 amino acids long. The PCR had 60 Vbeta and 13 Jbeta primers. The protocol was immunoSEQ multiplex PCR, while the TCRdb copy is restricted to in-frame clones and leaves out a portion. Of about 110,000 clones listed, 75% to 80% are singletons. A word on this clone: What it recognizes is unknown.

V usage is TRBV6-6 and J usage is TRBJ1-2; 8 bases fit TRBD1. Input material: PBMCs. The receptor comes from a woman aged 30 to 39 in good health and CMV-seronegative. The CDR3 sequence: CASSPGQGSGYGYTF. In DNA, the CDR3 is TGTGCCAGCAGTCCTGGACAGGGTTCGGGCTATGGCTACACCTTC.